This T cell receptor beta chain was captured in a study of tumor and adjacent non-tumor tissue in lung cancer. Looking at the study overall: Histology: about a dozen adenocarcinoma, a couple of squamous cell carcinoma, 1 small cell lung cancer. Study outcomes and limitations: Top 100 clones took a larger repertoire share in normal lung. TCR diversity was significantly greater in tumor than normal lung tissue.

The CDR3 spans 13 residues. The template was RNA from unsorted bulk tissue. This non-tumor lung sample came from over 3 cm beyond the tumor edge. Remarks on this clonotype: Its antigen is undetermined. With a much larger clone just one base away, this may be a read error.

TCRbeta libraries were built with three rounds of nested PCR, modified from ARM-PCR. TCRdb reprocessed the multiplex PCR reads via MiXCR and lists one record per CDR3 protein. The sample includes 100,000 or so distinct CDR3 sequences, 60% to 80% of them seen just once. V gene TRBV12-3 or TRBV12-4 combines with J gene TRBJ1-5, with unresolved D. Material: distant non-tumor lung tissue. This TCR derives from a man aged 25 to 45 with non-small cell lung cancer. The CDR3 DNA follows: TGTGCCAACAGTTTTACAGAGAATCAGCCCCAGCATTTT. Translation gives CANSFTENQPQHF.